In its sample, the clone carrying this T cell receptor beta chain was seen once. This sample was included in a study of blood T cells in healthy people across ages. From germline, CDR1 is SGHTA and CDR2 FQGNSA. The CDR3 runs to 13 residues. Trimming shortened V by 5 bases and J by 4 bases, and 9 bases separated the two germline ends. Primed by a sample-barcoded 5' primer and a J-beta primer mix, a second PCR proceeded for about 7 to 12 cycles. Each CDR3 protein gets one entry after TCRdb re-called the 5' RACE reads with MiXCR. Seen here are about 680,000 distinct CDR3 sequences, 45% to 50% observed once, and the top ten hold 25% to 35%.

The clonotype comes from a woman aged 60-75 years in good health. The specimen was blood. The V gene is TRBV7-2, the J gene TRBJ2-1; tentatively, D is TRBD1 (5 bases). The CDR3 protein is CASSRGAYNEQFF. The CDR3 DNA reads as TGTGCCAGCAGCAGGGGCGCGTACAATGAGCAGTTCTTC. Combining the CDR3 with reference TRBV7-2 and TRBJ2-1 gives the whole variable domain GAGVSQSPSNKVTEKGKDVELRCDPISGHTALYWYRQSLGQGLEFLIYFQGNSAPDKSGLPSDRFSAERTGGSVSTLTIQRTQQEDSAVYLCASSRGAYNEQFFGPGTRLTVL.